The 20 T cell receptor beta chains in this list originate from one sample, sequenced in a study of blood T cell repertoires in COVID-19. The data were produced by immunoSEQ multiplex PCR, yet TCRdb's version contains in-frame clones alone and is incomplete. The sample includes about 130,000 clones, about 77% of them seen just once. The material sequenced was peripheral blood. These receptors came from an elderly man with acute or convalescent COVID-19.

V and J are TRBV7-9 and TRBJ1-6; D gene unclear. CDR3 size: 14 residues. The germline V and J ends were trimmed by 1 base and 9 bases, with 10 bases remaining between them. Germline CDR1 is SEHNR and CDR2 is FQNEAQ (reference sequence). CDR3 DNA sequence: TGTGCCAGCAGCTTAGACGGGGTTGGTTCACCCCTCCACTTT. The encoded protein is CASSLDGVGSPLHF.

The V gene is TRBV27, the J gene TRBJ1-5; D is uncertain. The germline gives CDR1 MNHEY, CDR2 SMNVEV (reference sequence). V lost 6 bases, J lost 3 bases, and 15 bases lay in between. The CDR3 loop spans 15 amino acids. The CDR3 sequence is CASSREGGVNQPQHF. The CDR3 DNA follows: TGTGCCAGCAGCCGTGAGGGCGGGGTCAATCAGCCCCAGCATTTT.

The gene calls are TRBV19 and TRBJ1-1, with 9 bases identical to TRBD1. The CDR3 loop spans 16 amino acids. The V segment lost 6 bases and the J segment 1 base; nucleotides outside the gene matches: 9. The germline V gene has CDR1 LNHDA and CDR2 SQIVND (reference sequence). The CDR3: CASRTGTGRTNTEAFF. CDR3 DNA sequence: TGTGCCAGTAGAACCGGGACAGGGAGAACGAACACTGAAGCTTTCTTT.

The J gene is TRBJ1-4, the V gene TRBV7-2, with 12 bases fitting TRBD1. The trim removed 1 base at V and 4 bases at J, leaving 10 bases unmatched. Germline V gives CDR1 SGHTA, CDR2 FQGNSA. The CDR3 is made up of 19 amino acids. CDR3 nucleotides: TGTGCCAGCAGCTTAGGTCCGGGACAGGGGGCTACGCATAATGAAAAACTGTTTTTT. Translation: CASSLGPGQGATHNEKLFF.

Worth noting for this clone: This sample includes further DNA sequences coding for the same CDR3. This chain uses TRBV10-3 with TRBJ1-6; 8 bases are shared with TRBD1. The CDR3 has 15 amino acids. Germline loops: CDR1 ENHRY, CDR2 SYGVKD. After removal of 3 bases from V and 4 bases from J, the junction contained 2 bases not matched to a gene. CDR3 bases: TGTGCCATCAGTGAAGGACAGGGATATAATTCACCCCTCCACTTT. Residues: CAISEGQGYNSPLHF.

This chain connects TRBV4-2 to TRBJ2-5, with a weak D call TRBD2 (5 bases). CDR3 size: 19 residues. The V gene's germline CDR1 is LGHNA and CDR2 YNFKEQ. V gave up 4 bases and J gave up 0 bases, with 24 bases separating them. CDR3 sequence reads: CASSPRAASPPLDQETQYF. CDR3 coding DNA: TGTGCCAGCAGCCCTCGGGCGGCTAGCCCCCCACTGGACCAAGAGACCCAGTACTTC.

This chain connects TRBV7-2 to TRBJ2-7; 10 bases are shared with TRBD2. This CDR3 is built from 14 residues. V gave up 6 bases and J gave up 2 bases; unmatched junction bases: 4. Germline values: CDR1 SGHTA, CDR2 FQGNSA. CDR3 DNA: TGTGCCAGCAGACTGAGCGGGGGGGCCTACGAGCAGTACTTC. Translation gives CASRLSGGAYEQYF.

The chain recombines TRBV9 with TRBJ2-1; D uncertain. The CDR3 is 14 amino acids. Germline CDR1 SGDLS, CDR2 YYNGEE. V was cut by 3 bases and J by 7 bases, with 14 bases left in between. The CDR3 here is CASSGPPGRNEQFF. The CDR3 region has the DNA TGTGCCAGCAGCGGCCCCCCCGGTCGGAATGAGCAGTTCTTC.

The chain links TRBV6-5 to TRBJ1-1; 7 bases fit TRBD1. Trimming cost V 2 bases and J 0 bases; bases outside gene matches: 6. Germline loops: CDR1 MNHEY, CDR2 SVGAGI. The CDR3 totals 16 residues. CDR3 in amino acids: CASSYQRGRVNTEAFF. CDR3 DNA sequence: TGTGCCAGCAGTTACCAGAGGGGGCGGGTGAACACTGAAGCTTTCTTT.

This rearrangement joins TRBV5-1 to TRBJ2-7; weak D call: TRBD1 (7 bases). CDR1 and CDR2 from the germline V gene are SGHRS and YFSETQ. The CDR3 spans 17 residues. V was pared by 4 bases and J by 0 bases, with 20 bases between. The CDR3 loop reads CASSRGTVTSSSYEQYF. CDR3 DNA sequence: TGCGCCAGCAGCCGGGGGACAGTAACTTCGAGCTCCTACGAGCAGTACTTC.

This rearrangement joins TRBV11-2 to TRBJ2-7, with TRBD2 identical over 8 bases. Germline CDR1 and CDR2: SGHAT and FQNNGV. V was pared by 1 base and J by 4 bases, with 6 bases of the junction left unmatched. CDR3 size: 15 residues. CDR3 loop: CASSLAAGGGYEQYF. The CDR3 coding sequence is TGTGCCAGCAGCTTAGCCGCGGGGGGAGGTTACGAGCAGTACTTC.

The chain recombines TRBV19 with TRBJ1-6; 7 nucleotides agree with TRBD1. Germline CDR1 reads LNHDA; CDR2 reads SQIVND (reference sequence). V gave up 0 bases and J gave up 9 bases; unmatched junction bases: 8. This CDR3 is built from 16 residues. CDR3 in DNA: TGTGCCAGTAGTATAGAGGGGGCAGGGGGGACTTCACCCCTCCACTTT. Amino acid sequence: CASSIEGAGGTSPLHF.

This clone has more than one count but fewer than ten. CDR3 in amino acids: CAWTTDPNTGELFF. CDR3 DNA sequence: TGTGCCTGGACGACAGACCCGAACACCGGGGAGCTGTTTTTT. The J gene is TRBJ2-2, the V gene TRBV30; possibly TRBD1 for D (5 bases). Germline V gives CDR1 GTSNPN, CDR2 SVGIG (reference sequence). Trimming removed 4 bases at V and 0 bases at J, with 9 bases between. The CDR3 contains 14 residues.

This clone was observed a single time. This chain connects TRBV4-3 to TRBJ1-1; D ambiguous. V lost 8 bases and J lost 0, with 10 bases in between. This CDR3 contains 13 residues. Looked up from germline, CDR1 is LGHNA and CDR2 is YSLEER. The chain's CDR3 is CASGGQLNTEAFF. CDR3 coding DNA: TGCGCCAGCGGAGGCCAGCTGAACACTGAAGCTTTCTTT.

V gene TRBV7-2 combines with J gene TRBJ2-1; D is perhaps TRBD1 (5 bases). CDR1 SGHTA and CDR2 FQGNSA come from the germline V gene. With 4 bases removed from V and 2 bases from J, the gap between germline ends came to 12 bases. The CDR3 extends over 15 amino acids. The CDR3 here is CASSSRQTTYNEQFF. CDR3 nucleotide sequence: TGTGCCAGCAGCTCCCGACAGACAACCTACAATGAGCAGTTCTTC.

The V call is TRBV7-2, the J call TRBJ2-7; 10 bases match TRBD2. The CDR3 is 14 residues long. Germline V gene sequence: CDR1 SGHTA, CDR2 FQGNSA. The V gene end was trimmed by 4 bases and the J gene end by 2 bases; junction bases not matched to a gene: 2. For the CDR3, the DNA is TGTGCCAGCAGCTATAGCGGGGGGACCTACGAGCAGTACTTC. It is translated as CASSYSGGTYEQYF.

The rearrangement links TRBV6-6 to TRBJ2-2, with 7 positions matching TRBD1. This CDR3 spans 15 amino acids. V lost 2 bases to trimming and J lost 5 bases; unmatched junction nucleotides: 5. Germline V gene data show CDR1 as MNHNY and CDR2 as SVGAGI (reference sequence). The CDR3 loop is CASSYGQVLTGELFF. Written as DNA, the CDR3 is TGTGCCAGCAGTTACGGACAGGTTTTAACCGGGGAGCTGTTTTTT.

The V and J genes are TRBV4-2 and TRBJ1-4; D unresolved. V was trimmed by 4 bases and J by 0 bases, leaving 9 bases between them. CDR1 is LGHNA and CDR2 is YNFKEQ in the germline V gene. The CDR3 spans 15 residues. The CDR3 here is CASSLERSTNEKLFF. CDR3 coding DNA: TGTGCCAGCAGCCTCGAGCGTTCAACTAATGAAAAACTGTTTTTT.

The CDR3 nucleotides read TGTGCCAGCAGACGGACAGGGGGCGGCGGAGAGACCCAGTACTTC. This sequence encodes CASRRTGGGGETQYF. V gene TRBV28 combines with J gene TRBJ2-5; 11 bases are shared with TRBD1. J was trimmed by 4 bases and V by 6 bases; bases with no gene match: 7. Germline loops: CDR1 MDHEN, CDR2 SYDVKM. The CDR3 totals 15 residues.

This clone showed up just a few times. The chain employs TRBV19 and TRBJ2-7; perhaps TRBD2 as D (5 bases). The V end lost 5 bases, the J end lost 7 bases, and 21 bases lay between the germline ends. Germline V CDR1 and CDR2: LNHDA, SQIVND (reference sequence). The CDR3 is 15 residues long. The CDR3 DNA is TGTGCCAGTAGTCCCCATCTCCTGGGCCGGAGGGAGCAGTACTTC. Amino acids: CASSPHLLGRREQYF.